The 7 T cell receptor beta chains below were found in one sample sequenced in a study of neoadjuvant nivolumab and ipilimumab in lung cancer. Sequencing used immunoSEQ multiplex PCR; TCRdb keeps in-frame clones, though not all of them. The table records about 29,000 clones, under 85% of them present only once. The starting material was tumor tissue, obtained after neoadjuvant nivolumab, alone or with ipilimumab, at or shortly before surgery. Receptor source: an adult with non-small cell lung cancer.

The chain employs TRBV2 and TRBJ2-3, with D maybe TRBD2 (5 bases). Trimming stripped 7 bases from V and 2 bases from J, with 13 bases between. The CDR3 has 14 amino acids. Germline V lookup: CDR1 SNHLY, CDR2 FYNNEI. The CDR3 nucleotides are TGTGCCAGCACCAGCGGACCTTACACAGATACGCAGTATTTT. It yields the protein CASTSGPYTDTQYF.

The chain joins TRBV2 to TRBJ1-2; perhaps TRBD1 as D (5 bases). The CDR3 is 12 residues long. Trimming left V 4 bases short and J 8 bases short, with 11 bases between. Germline CDR1 SNHLY, CDR2 FYNNEI. In nucleotides, the CDR3 is TGTGCCAGCAGTGTAAGGGGAATCGGCTACACCTTC. Translation: CASSVRGIGYTF.

With respect to this clone: One end of the junction does not line up with germline, which may come from a read error. The J gene is TRBJ2-7, the V gene TRBV6-1, with 9 bases aligning to TRBD2. The CDR3 totals 16 residues. The germline gives CDR1 MNHNS, CDR2 SASEGT. The CDR3 bases are TGTGCCAGCAGTGACCTCTTTGCGGGAGGGCCCTATGAGCAGTACTTC. Translating it yields CASSDLFAGGPYEQYF.

The CDR3 DNA follows: TGTGCCAGCAGCTTAGTGTGGGGGACAGGGATCGATGGCTACACCTTC. Translated, it gives CASSLVWGTGIDGYTF. This chain uses TRBV7-2 with TRBJ1-2, with 9 nucleotides matching TRBD1. The CDR3 length is 16 residues. V shed 1 base, J shed 6 bases, and the junction held 9 bases outside the gene matches. From germline, CDR1 is SGHTA and CDR2 FQGNSA.

The J gene is TRBJ2-2, the V gene TRBV5-4; maybe TRBD2 (5 bases). The germline CDR1 and CDR2 sequences are SGHNT and YYREEE (reference sequence). This CDR3 region has 17 residues. V was clipped by 4 bases and J by 0 bases, with 16 bases between them. CDR3 nucleotide sequence: TGTGCCAGCAGCCCCCGGGTCGGGGAGCCGAACACCGGGGAGCTGTTTTTT. It specifies CASSPRVGEPNTGELFF.

The V gene is TRBV7-2, the J gene TRBJ2-7; TRBD1 matches 10 bases. V lost 3 bases and J lost 4; bases outside the gene matches: 6. Germline assignment: CDR1 SGHTA and CDR2 FQGNSA. CDR3 length equals 15 residues. In DNA, the CDR3 is TGTGCCAGCAGCTTTAGTGGACAGGGGGGGTACGAGCAGTACTTC. Its translation is CASSFSGQGGYEQYF.

V gene TRBV29-1 combines with J gene TRBJ2-3, with D perhaps TRBD1 (6 bases). The CDR3 is 14 residues long. Between the trimmed V and J ends, which lost 4 bases and 6 bases, there was a span of 17 bases. The germline CDR1 and CDR2 sequences are SQVTM and ANQGSEA. CDR3 amino acids: CSVAQGTPLDTQYF. As DNA, the CDR3 is TGCAGCGTTGCGCAGGGGACGCCCTTGGATACGCAGTATTTT.